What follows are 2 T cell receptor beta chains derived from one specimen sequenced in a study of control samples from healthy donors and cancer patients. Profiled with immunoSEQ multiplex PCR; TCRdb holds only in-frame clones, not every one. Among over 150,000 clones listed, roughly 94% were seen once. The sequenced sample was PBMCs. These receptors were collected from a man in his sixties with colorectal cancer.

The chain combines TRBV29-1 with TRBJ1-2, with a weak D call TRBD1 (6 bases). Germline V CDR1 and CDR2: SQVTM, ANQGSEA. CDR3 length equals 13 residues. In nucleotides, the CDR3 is TGCACTACGTGGGGGGGGCGCGGCTATGGCTACACCTTC. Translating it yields CTTWGGRGYGYTF.

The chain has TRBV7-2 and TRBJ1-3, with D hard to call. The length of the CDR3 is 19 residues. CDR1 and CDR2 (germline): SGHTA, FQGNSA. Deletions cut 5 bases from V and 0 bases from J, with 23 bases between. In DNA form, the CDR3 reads TGTGCCAGCAGCCAAATCCCAGCGGGAGTACCTTACTCTGGAAACACCATATATTTT. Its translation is CASSQIPAGVPYSGNTIYF.